This TCR beta chain was identified in a study of CD8 T cells in ankylosing spondylitis. TCRdb re-called the 5' RACE reads with MiXCR, one entry per CDR3 protein. The sample lists 350,000 or so distinct CDR3 sequences, 11% occurring once. CDR1 is LNHDA and CDR2 is SQIVND in the germline V gene (reference sequence). The CDR3 totals 14 residues. Trimming left V 7 bases short and J 8 bases short, with 20 bases between. This clonotype was recorded a few times. The chain has TRBV19 and TRBJ2-5, with TRBD1 as a possible D gene (6 bases). The sequence was collected from a female donor with ankylosing spondylitis or in good health (not recorded which). The sample comprised blood, either unsorted or a sorted T cell fraction (not recorded which). The DNA for the CDR3 is TGTGCCAGTACCCCGAATGACAGGACGTTAACCCAGTACTTC. Amino acid sequence: CASTPNDRTLTQYF.